This T cell receptor (beta chain) was identified during a study of T cells in Graves' hyperthyroidism and ophthalmopathy. The CDR3 runs to 19 residues. In germline, CDR1 is SGDLS, CDR2 YYNGEE. J gave up 3 bases and V 0 bases, and 13 bases lay outside the gene matches. The source material, RNA transcripts, was used to amplify TCR beta CDR3 regions. When the TCR CDR3 underwent first-round RT-PCR, the HTBI primer set was used. MiXCR was run by TCRdb on the multiplex PCR reads, yielding one entry per CDR3 protein. Of about 590,000 distinct CDR3 sequences in the sample, around 14% are singletons; the top ten hold under 8%.

The sequencing sample was made of blood. The chain joins TRBV9 to TRBJ2-3; 10 nucleotides align to TRBD2. The source is a woman in her 30s with Graves' hyperthyroidism. CDR3 in amino acids: CASSVGGELAGASTDTQYF. The DNA of the CDR3 is TGTGCCAGCAGCGTAGGAGGAGAGCTAGCGGGAGCCTCGACAGATACGCAGTATTTT.